The next 29 T cell receptor beta chains were all read from a single sample in a study of monozygotic twins with inflammatory bowel disease. TCRdb reanalyzed the 5' RACE reads, giving one entry per CDR3 protein sequence and no DNA. This table lists hundreds of thousands of distinct CDR3 sequences. Sequenced material: blood. Source of these receptors: a human donor with ulcerative colitis or Crohn's disease, or a healthy co-twin of an affected twin (not recorded which).

The CDR3 loop is CASSEYWGYTF. J is TRBJ1-2 and V is TRBV25-1. The CDR3 is 11 amino acids. Germline loops: CDR1 MGHDK, CDR2 SYGVNS.

The chain uses TRBV7-9 and TRBJ2-1; TCRdb returns TRBD2, unconfirmable since there is no DNA. CDR1 and CDR2 (germline): SEHNR, FQNEAQ (reference sequence). The CDR3 consists of 17 residues. The CDR3: CASSLAPGDYSYNEQFF.

The V call is TRBV14, the J call TRBJ2-3. The CDR3 covers 15 residues. Germline V gene sequence: CDR1 SGHDN, CDR2 FVKESK. The CDR3 is CASSQDWRRTDTQYF.

The V gene is TRBV7-2, the J gene TRBJ2-1; TCRdb designates TRBD1, a call that cannot be tested without DNA. Germline V gene data show CDR1 as SGHTA and CDR2 as FQGNSA. CDR3 size: 17 residues. The CDR3 spells CASSLATGGISYNEQFF.

The chain is built from TRBV20-1 and TRBJ2-5. The CDR3 has 15 amino acids. CDR1 and CDR2 (germline): DFQATT, SNEGSKA (reference sequence). The CDR3 is CSARDPYIMGETQYF.

V gene TRBV19 combines with J gene TRBJ2-7; TCRdb's assignment of TRBD2 cannot be checked, as there is no DNA. Germline V lookup: CDR1 LNHDA, CDR2 SQIVND (reference sequence). The CDR3 has 14 amino acids. The CDR3: CASSTLAGRDEQYF.

The J gene is TRBJ2-5, the V gene TRBV27; TCRdb gives TRBD2 as the D gene, but with no DNA this cannot be confirmed. The CDR3 extends over 15 amino acids. Germline CDR1 and CDR2: MNHEY and SMNVEV (reference sequence). CDR3 in amino acids: CASTPSGLAEETQYF.

The rearrangement links TRBV5-5 to TRBJ2-3. This CDR3 is 15 amino acids long. Germline assignment: CDR1 SGHKS and CDR2 YYEKEE (reference sequence). CDR3 residues: CASSLGASIPDTQYF.

CDR3 amino acids: CASSYISLDVYEQYF. The chain joins TRBV6-2 or TRBV6-3 to TRBJ2-7; TCRdb picks TRBD2, but there is no DNA to check that call. The CDR3 is 15 amino acids. In germline, CDR1 is MNHEY, CDR2 SVGEGT.

V and J are TRBV12-3 or TRBV12-4 and TRBJ1-2; absent DNA, TCRdb's TRBD1 call cannot be checked. This CDR3 contains 15 residues. CDR3 residues: CASTRGTNLGYGYTF.

The chain joins TRBV5-6 to TRBJ2-7; there is no DNA to check the TCRdb D call of TRBD1. Germline CDR1 and CDR2: SGHDT and YYEEEE. The CDR3 consists of 14 residues. CDR3 residues: CASTSRTRAYEQYF.

The V gene is TRBV29-1, the J gene TRBJ2-2; TCRdb proposes TRBD2, but this gene call is untestable without DNA. Germline CDR1 is SQVTM and CDR2 is ANQGSEA. The length of the CDR3 is 17 residues. CDR3 protein: CSVGGTSGGAATGELFF.

V and J are TRBV5-1 and TRBJ2-2; TCRdb calls TRBD1, which cannot be checked without DNA. The CDR3 totals 16 residues. CDR1 SGHRS and CDR2 YFSETQ come from the germline V gene. The CDR3 protein is CASSLVVGPNTGELFF.

This sequence joins TRBV6-5 and TRBJ2-2; TCRdb names TRBD1, which stays unverified in the absence of DNA. The CDR3 extends over 17 amino acids. Germline values: CDR1 MNHEY, CDR2 SVGAGI. CDR3 sequence reads: CASTSNLGQGANGELFF.

This sequence joins TRBV29-1 and TRBJ2-1. The CDR3 runs 11 residues. Germline V gene data show CDR1 as SQVTM and CDR2 as ANQGSEA. The CDR3: CSVAGYNEQFF.

This rearrangement joins TRBV20-1 to TRBJ2-2. The germline gives CDR1 DFQATT, CDR2 SNEGSKA (reference sequence). CDR3 length: 13 amino acids. The CDR3 reads CSAPRRVTGELFF.

This rearrangement joins TRBV20-1 to TRBJ2-7; TCRdb lists TRBD1, though no DNA is available to test this call. Germline V lookup: CDR1 DFQATT, CDR2 SNEGSKA (reference sequence). This CDR3 spans 13 amino acids. Here the CDR3 reads CSASTGTPYEQYF.

This rearrangement joins TRBV6-2 or TRBV6-3 to TRBJ1-5. The CDR3 runs to 14 residues. Germline V gene lookup returns CDR1 MNHEY and CDR2 SVGEGT. CDR3: CASSYVDHNQPQHF.

The chain uses TRBV7-2 and TRBJ2-7. The CDR3 covers 12 residues. Germline loops: CDR1 SGHTA, CDR2 FQGNSA. The CDR3 sequence: CASSLSRYEQYF.

The V gene is TRBV11-2, the J gene TRBJ2-2; TCRdb designates TRBD2, a call that cannot be tested without DNA. CDR3 size: 17 residues. Germline V gene lookup returns CDR1 SGHAT and CDR2 FQNNGV. CDR3 sequence reads: CASSLTPGLASTGELFF.

The chain recombines TRBV7-2 with TRBJ2-3. Looked up from germline, CDR1 is SGHTA and CDR2 is FQGNSA. The CDR3 has 15 amino acids. The CDR3 is CASSFLTSGTDTQYF.

The rearrangement links TRBV3-1 to TRBJ2-2; TCRdb calls TRBD1, which cannot be checked without DNA. CDR3 length equals 14 residues. Germline V gene data show CDR1 as LGHDT and CDR2 as YNNKEL (reference sequence). This chain's CDR3 is CASSPLGERGELFF.

The CDR3 sequence: CASRLRTGDGTEAFF. This chain uses TRBV5-1 with TRBJ1-1; without DNA, the TCRdb call of TRBD1 cannot be checked. The germline CDR1 and CDR2 sequences are SGHRS and YFSETQ. CDR3 size: 15 residues.

V is TRBV19 and J is TRBJ1-5. The length of the CDR3 is 16 residues. Germline-derived CDR1 and CDR2 are LNHDA and SQIVND (reference sequence). The CDR3 sequence is CASSRGGGPTNQPQHF. The variable domain in full, with the rest retrieved from reference TRBV19 and TRBJ1-5, is DGGITQSPKYLFRKEGQNVTLSCEQNLNHDAMYWYRQDPGQGLRLIYYSQIVNDFQKGDIAEGYSVSREKKESFPLTVTSAQKNPTAFYLCASSRGGGPTNQPQHFGDGTRLSIL.

The CDR3 spells CSGEAGDRYEQYF. The genes are TRBV20-1 and TRBJ2-7; lacking DNA, the TRBD2 call made by TCRdb goes unchecked. Germline CDR1 is DFQATT and CDR2 is SNEGSKA (reference sequence). This CDR3 has 13 residues.

This rearrangement joins TRBV5-1 to TRBJ2-1; as DNA is missing, the TRBD2 call by TCRdb cannot be tested. Germline CDR1 SGHRS, CDR2 YFSETQ. The CDR3 covers 18 residues. CDR3 residues: CASSLTSGGPSSYNEQFF.

The chain combines TRBV30 with TRBJ2-1; TCRdb indicates TRBD1, and absent DNA this call remains unverified. The CDR3 has 14 amino acids. Germline V gene data show CDR1 as GTSNPN and CDR2 as SVGIG (reference sequence). This CDR3 reads CAWSTGQGGNEQFF.

The J gene is TRBJ2-1, the V gene TRBV7-3; the TCRdb D gene call, TRBD2, has no DNA to confirm it. The germline V gene has CDR1 SGHTA and CDR2 FQGTGA. The CDR3 loop spans 16 amino acids. The CDR3 loop reads CASSLRPGLRGTEQFF.

This chain joins TRBV24-1 and TRBJ2-1. The CDR3 runs to 13 residues. Germline lookup yields CDR1 KGHDR and CDR2 SFDVKD. CDR3 sequence reads: CATSDSGYNEQFF.